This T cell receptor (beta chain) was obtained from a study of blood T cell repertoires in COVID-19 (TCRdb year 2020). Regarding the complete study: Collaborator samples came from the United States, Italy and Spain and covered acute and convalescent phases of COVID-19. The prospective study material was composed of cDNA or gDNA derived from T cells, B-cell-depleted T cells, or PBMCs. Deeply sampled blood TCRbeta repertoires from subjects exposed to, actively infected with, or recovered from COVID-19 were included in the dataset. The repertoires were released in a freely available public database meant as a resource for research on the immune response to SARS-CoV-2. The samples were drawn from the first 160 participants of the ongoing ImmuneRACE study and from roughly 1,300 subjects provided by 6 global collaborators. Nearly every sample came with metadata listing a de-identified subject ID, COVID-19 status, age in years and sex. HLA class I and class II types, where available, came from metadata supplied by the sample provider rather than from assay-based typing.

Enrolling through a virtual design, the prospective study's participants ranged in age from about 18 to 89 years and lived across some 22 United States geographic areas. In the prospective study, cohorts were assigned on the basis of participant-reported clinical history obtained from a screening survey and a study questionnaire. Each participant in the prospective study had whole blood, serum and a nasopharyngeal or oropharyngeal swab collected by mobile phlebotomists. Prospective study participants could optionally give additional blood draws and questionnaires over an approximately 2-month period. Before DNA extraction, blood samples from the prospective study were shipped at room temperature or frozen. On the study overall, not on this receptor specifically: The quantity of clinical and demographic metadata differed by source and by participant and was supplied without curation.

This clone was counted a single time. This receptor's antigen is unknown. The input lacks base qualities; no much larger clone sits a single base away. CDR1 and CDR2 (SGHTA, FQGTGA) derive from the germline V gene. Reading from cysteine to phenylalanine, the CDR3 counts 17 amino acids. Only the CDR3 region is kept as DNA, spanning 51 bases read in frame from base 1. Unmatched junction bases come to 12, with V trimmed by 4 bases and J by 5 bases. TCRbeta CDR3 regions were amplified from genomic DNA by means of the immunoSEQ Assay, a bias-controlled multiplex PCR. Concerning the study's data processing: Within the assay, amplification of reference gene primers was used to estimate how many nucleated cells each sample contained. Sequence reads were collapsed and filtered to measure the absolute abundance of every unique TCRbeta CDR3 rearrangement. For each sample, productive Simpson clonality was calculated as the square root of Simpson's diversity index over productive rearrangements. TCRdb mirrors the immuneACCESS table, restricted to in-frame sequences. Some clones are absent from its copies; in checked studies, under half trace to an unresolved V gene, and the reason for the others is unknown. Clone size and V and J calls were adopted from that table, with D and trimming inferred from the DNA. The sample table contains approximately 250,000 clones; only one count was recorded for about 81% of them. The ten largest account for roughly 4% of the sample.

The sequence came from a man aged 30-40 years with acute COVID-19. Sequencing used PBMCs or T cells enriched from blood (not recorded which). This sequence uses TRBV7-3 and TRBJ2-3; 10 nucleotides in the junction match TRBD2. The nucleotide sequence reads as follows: TGTGCCAGCAGCTCTGAGCGCCAGCGGGAGGGTAGAGATACGCAGTATTTT. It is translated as CASSSERQREGRDTQYF.